This paragraph reports one T cell receptor (beta chain). The antigen it binds to is not known. HCMV-specific IgG was detected in serum with a commercial ELISA kit to determine HCMV serostatus. Ficoll density gradient centrifugation was used to isolate peripheral blood mononuclear cells from blood. The run used an Illumina HiSeq 2000. The TCR beta cDNA libraries were made using 5'RACE template switching, a step that added both a universal primer site and unique molecular identifiers. Synthesis of cDNA was primed from the TCR beta constant segment and was followed by two consecutive PCR amplification steps. Per the source publication's procedure: MIGEC was used to demultiplex reads and group reads by UMI, and MiTCR was used to assemble and quantify clonotypes. To remove erroneous sequences, TCR cDNA sequences were retained only when supported by two or more reads. The tcR package was used for downstream repertoire analysis, and clonotypes were matched between fractions using CDR3 nucleotide sequence together with V segment. VDJmatch was used to annotate antigen specificity against VDJdb, with one amino acid substitution in CDR3 permitted. TCRdb reprocessed the reads, reporting each CDR3 protein sequence once and no DNA. The authors' filters were not applied to this entry. In this sample's table one finds approximately 440,000 distinct CDR3 sequences. Of the sample, roughly 1.4% falls within the top ten clones.

The source of the sample is a study of T cells expressing NK-cell markers (dated by TCRdb to about 2020). Some background on the complete study: Roughly 8 donors provided sorted CD3+CD56+NKG2C+, CD3+CD56+NKG2C- and CD3+CD56-NKG2C+ T-cell subsets, whose TCR beta-chain repertoires were profiled. Of the eight sequenced donors, seven were found to be HCMV-seropositive and one was found to be HCMV-seronegative. The eight sequenced donors were randomly selected healthy volunteers, three men and five women. Libraries were sequenced as 2 x 150 bp reads on Illumina HiSeq 2000/2500, MiSeq or NextSeq.

What the work shows at the level of the full study, not this receptor alone: In six donors, the dominant CD3+CD56+NKG2C+ clonotypes were among the top 10 CD8+ clonotypes and accounted for roughly 1.0-7.5% of CD8+ T cells. Whether the expanded NKG2C-expressing T cell clones were specific for HCMV antigens was left unclear. Those dominant clonotypes were again the most abundant among CD3+CD56-NKG2C+ cells in a few donors, at about 28.3-60.1%.

This clonotype originated in a woman between 50 and 59 years old in good health. Donor details come from another sample of the same person, matched by shared clones. The sequencing sample was made of blood T cells: a sorted CD56 or NKG2C T cell subset, CD4+ or CD8+ T cells, or bulk PBMC T cells (not recorded which).

The CDR3 here reads CASSRGTGRSGANVLTF. In this chain, TRBV11-2 is recombined with TRBJ2-6; the D call of TRBD1 rests on TCRdb alone, since no DNA is present to check it. Sequences SGHAT (CDR1) and FQNNGV (CDR2) are obtained from the germline V gene. The CDR3 sequence holds 17 residues, the cysteine and phenylalanine included. No DNA has been recorded.